The source of this T cell receptor (beta chain) is a study of regulatory T cells in long-lasting Graves disease listed by TCRdb under 2021. The study in broad terms: Antithyroid drugs had been taken for less than 3 months by newly diagnosed Graves' disease patients. A total of about 35 samples underwent TCR sequencing: about 13 from persistent and 20 from newly diagnosed Graves' disease patients. The study was registered as a clinical trial and conducted in China. Persistent Graves' disease patients were compared with newly diagnosed Graves' disease patients by peripheral blood TCR sequencing and RNA sequencing. Summary of the overall study and its limitations: Compared with newly diagnosed patients, persistent Graves' disease patients had lower TCR Shannon entropy and fewer highly expanded clones, which suggests clonal expansion. Persistent disease showed preferential use of TRBV28, TRBJ1-2 and TRBJ2-5, whereas newly diagnosed disease favored TRBV20-1 and TRBJ2-1. More public clonotypes were shared among persistent patients (over 2,500) than among newly diagnosed patients (over 900). As a limitation, the authors acknowledged that the small sample size may reduce accuracy. Only the TCR beta chain was sequenced and analyzed. Peripheral blood alone was examined, since thyroid tissue, which constituted the primary lesion, could not be accessed.

V is cut back by 7 bases and J by 7 bases, with 6 bases in the junction unmatched. Taken from the germline V gene, the CDR1 and CDR2 loops are LGHNT and FRNRAP. Spanning cysteine to phenylalanine, the CDR3 consists of 14 amino acids. Only the CDR3 portion is preserved as DNA: 42 bases, with reading frame beginning at the first base. This clonotype came up many times. The clone's antigen remains unknown. Base qualities are not recorded, but no much larger clone differs from it by a single base. The sample's time point label is to be understood as: newly diagnosed GD, antithyroid drugs for less than 3 months. For both TCR sequencing and RNA sequencing, RNA was extracted from PBMCs using TRIzol. The diagnosis of Graves' disease was made according to American Thyroid Association guidelines. Patients were recruited from an endocrinology department in Xi'an, China. Each patient gave approximately 10 milliliters of peripheral blood, collected in an EDTA anticoagulant tube. Ficoll Paque Plus density gradient separation was used to isolate PBMCs, and no further T cell sorting was performed. An Agilent 2100 Bioanalyzer and agarose gel were used to check RNA quality, while a NanoDrop 2000 measured RNA concentration.

Preparation of the library involved multiplex PCR. Sequencing took place on an Illumina HiSeq 4000. To build TCR beta libraries, CDR3 regions were amplified by Arm-PCR using iRepertoire HTBI primers. Before sequencing, the PCR products underwent gel purification. Regarding the original processing steps: Across samples, 60 to 80 TRBV and roughly 15 TRBJ segments were identified and used for gene usage analysis of CDR3 amino acid clonotypes. COPE and FqMerger were used to merge the filtered high-quality paired reads into contigs. Contigs were aligned with BLAST to IMGT TRBV, TRBD and TRBJ reference genes, and CDR3 was defined per IMGT. Highly expanded clones were defined as clonotypes with a frequency above 0.1%. Repertoire diversity was measured by Shannon entropy, and V-J evenness by the Gini coefficient. Clonotypes shared by more than one individual were considered public. TCRdb reran the public reads through fastp at Q25 and MiXCR, keeping productive beta chains. Under each unique CDR3 protein, matching rows form one entry showing the most common genes and DNA. The V and J calls here are based on TCRdb, not the publication. This sample lists approximately 360,000 distinct CDR3 sequences; approximately 12% were detected once. Approximately 20% of the sample belongs to the ten largest clones.

This sample was shared with a second study, whose subject was T cells in Graves' hyperthyroidism and ophthalmopathy. The second paper further reports: A patient counted as having stable Graves' hyperthyroidism if no progression to ophthalmopathy occurred over 18 months of follow-up. Hyperthyroidism patients were newly diagnosed, had a disease duration of under 2 months, and were aged 18 to 65 years. The study excluded patients with uncontrolled infections, other autoimmune diseases, pregnancy or lactation. Diagnoses were established on the basis of clinical symptoms, serum thyroxine and TRAb, thyroid ultrasound, and orbital computed tomography. The TCR CDR3 was subjected to a first round of RT-PCR using the HTBI primer set and the Qiagen OneStep RT-PCR kit. Blood samples also contained most of the expanded thyroid clonotypes (frequency above 0.001), which suggests that blood repertoires may reflect thyroid immune responses. In cross-validation, a model built on a 13 V-J signature told ophthalmopathy apart from stable hyperthyroidism with approximately 90% sensitivity and approximately 84% specificity, and in testing the same model reached 80%/75%. In validation, progression to ophthalmopathy was predicted by the model with roughly 69% sensitivity and 72% to 85% specificity, a median of approximately 7.1 months before onset. A discovery cohort of roughly 100 patients, roughly 45 with Graves' ophthalmopathy and fewer than 65 with stable Graves' hyperthyroidism, was used to find distinguishing TCR V-J signatures. An independent validation cohort of under 20 hyperthyroidism patients and approximately 16 patients who later progressed to ophthalmopathy tested prospective prediction of ophthalmopathy. For training and testing, the approximately 97 patients in the discovery cohort were randomly divided in a 7:3 ratio. In more than 5 Graves' hyperthyroidism patients, the study also compared T-cell repertoires from thyroid tissue with T-cell repertoires from blood. After sampling, hyperthyroidism patients received methimazole starting at 30 mg daily, and ophthalmopathy patients received high-dose intravenous methylprednisolone. Libraries were constructed in a second round of multiplex PCR, after which size selection and purification were carried out. Libraries were sequenced paired-end with 100 bp reads on an Illumina HiSeq2000. SOAPnuke was used to process the raw data, throwing out any read that contained adapters or uncalled bases, had a mean Phred below 15, or lacked an exact constant-primer or identifier match. High-quality paired reads were merged using COPE v1.2.5, and each unique nucleotide sequence was defined as a clonotype. MiTCR v1.1 was used to align the clonotypes against IMGT TRBV, TRBD and TRBJ reference segments. Only V-J combinations with frequency above 0.0001, covering 98% to 99.2% of repertoires, were analysed. The TCS score was defined as the ratio of F50 (clonal expansion) to E x V (chaos), calculated using BLOSUM62-based TCRdist between CDR3 peptides within each V-J. Welch's t-statistics and random forest reduced 514 V-J features to 13, which were used in a naive Bayes classifier (R e1071). Sample size was not statistically predetermined, and investigators were not blinded to group allocation. TCR Vbeta CDR3 sequencing of 130 to 150 peripheral blood samples (approximately 44 ophthalmopathy, some 75 hyperthyroidism and approximately 17 progressor patients) is reported in the paper.

This clonotype was obtained from a woman younger than 35 with Graves disease. Donor details come from another sample of the same person, matched by shared clones. The chain is encoded by TRBV12-5 joined to TRBJ2-1, with 11 bases aligning to TRBD2. The material sequenced was peripheral blood mononuclear cells (PBMCs), taken at new diagnosis, from a patient treated with antithyroid drugs. The DNA sequence is TGTGCTAGTGCAGGTCTAGCGGGGGGTAATGAGCAGTTCTTC. It translates to CASAGLAGGNEQFF.